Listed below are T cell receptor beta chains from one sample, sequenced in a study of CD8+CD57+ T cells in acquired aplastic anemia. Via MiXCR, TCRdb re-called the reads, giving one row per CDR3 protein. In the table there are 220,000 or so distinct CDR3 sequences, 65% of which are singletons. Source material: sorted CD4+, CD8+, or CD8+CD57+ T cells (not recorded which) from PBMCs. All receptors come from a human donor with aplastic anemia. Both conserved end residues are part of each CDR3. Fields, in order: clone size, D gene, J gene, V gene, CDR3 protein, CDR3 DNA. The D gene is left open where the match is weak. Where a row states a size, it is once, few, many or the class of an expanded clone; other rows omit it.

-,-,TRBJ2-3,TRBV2,CASSGMGDTQYF,TGTGCCAGCAGCGGGATGGGAGATACGCAGTATTTT
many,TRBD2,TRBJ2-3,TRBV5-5,CASSIHPGLTSTDTQYF,TGTGCCAGCAGCATCCACCCGGGACTAACTAGCACAGATACGCAGTATTTT
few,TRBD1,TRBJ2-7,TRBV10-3,CAICPGRDRGDEQYF,TGTGCCATCTGCCCGGGCCGCGACAGGGGAGACGAGCAGTACTTC
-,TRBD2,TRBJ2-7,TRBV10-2,CASSDSGGPYEQYF,TGCGCCAGCAGTGATAGCGGGGGGCCCTACGAGCAGTACTTC
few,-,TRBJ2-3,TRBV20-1,CSAETPITDTQYF,TGCAGTGCCGAGACACCTATCACAGATACGCAGTATTTT
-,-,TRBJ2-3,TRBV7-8,CASSFSPSTDTQYF,TGTGCCAGCAGCTTTTCTCCGAGCACAGATACGCAGTATTTT
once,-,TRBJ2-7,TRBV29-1,CSVGFGSGGYEQYF,TGCAGCGTTGGGTTCGGCAGCGGAGGATACGAGCAGTACTTC
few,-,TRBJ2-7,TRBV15,CATSARTAWDEQYF,TGTGCCACCAGCGCCCGGACGGCCTGGGACGAGCAGTACTTC
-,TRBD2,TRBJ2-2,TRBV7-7,CASSSTSAGELFF,TGTGCTAGCAGCTCCACTAGCGCCGGGGAGCTGTTTTTT
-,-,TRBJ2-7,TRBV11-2,CASSTYTGRVYEQYF,TGTGCCAGCAGCACATACACAGGGCGGGTTTACGAGCAGTACTTC
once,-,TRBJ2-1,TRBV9,CASSVDLYNEQFF,TGTGCCAGCAGCGTAGATCTTTATAATGAGCAGTTCTTC
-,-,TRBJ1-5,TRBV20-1,CSAAAGPRDQPQHF,TGCAGTGCCGCGGCGGGGCCTCGCGATCAGCCCCAGCATTTT
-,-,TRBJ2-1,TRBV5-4,CASRRGELPYNEQFF,TGTGCCAGCAGACGGGGTGAGTTGCCCTACAATGAGCAGTTCTTC
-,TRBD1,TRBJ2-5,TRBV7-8,CASSEGQGGETQYF,TGTGCCAGCAGCGAAGGACAGGGGGGAGAGACCCAGTACTTC
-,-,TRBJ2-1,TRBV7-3,CASSLTAFDEQFF,TGTGCCAGCAGCTTAACGGCTTTCGATGAGCAGTTCTTC
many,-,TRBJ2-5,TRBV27,CASSSNPTRGYLQETQYF,TGTGCCAGCAGTTCCAATCCGACTAGGGGGTATCTTCAAGAGACCCAGTACTTC
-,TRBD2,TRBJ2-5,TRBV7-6,CASSGGLAGGETQYF,TGTGCCAGCAGCGGGGGACTAGCGGGAGGGGAGACCCAGTACTTC
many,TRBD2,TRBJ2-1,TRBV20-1,CSARETSGGAAFSYNEQFF,TGCAGTGCCCGAGAGACTAGCGGGGGGGCCGCTTTCTCCTACAATGAGCAGTTCTTC
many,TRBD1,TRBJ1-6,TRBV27,CASSLQGVHSPLHF,TGTGCCAGCAGTTTACAGGGGGTGCATTCACCCCTCCACTTT
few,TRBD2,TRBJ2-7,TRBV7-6,CASSPLASGFYEQYF,TGTGCCAGCAGCCCATTGGCTAGCGGGTTCTACGAGCAGTACTTC
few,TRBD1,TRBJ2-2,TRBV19,CASSNAGGTGELFF,TGTGCCAGTAGTAACGCAGGGGGCACCGGGGAGCTGTTTTTT
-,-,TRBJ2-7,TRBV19,CASSIGSYEQHF,TGTGCCAGTAGTATCGGGTCCTACGAGCAGCACTTC
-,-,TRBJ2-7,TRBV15,CATSRDSFLTEGSWGTYEQYF,TGTGCCACCAGCAGAGATTCCTTTCTGACAGAGGGGAGCTGGGGAACCTACGAGCAGTACTTC
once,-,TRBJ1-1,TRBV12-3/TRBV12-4,CASSLDSWNTEAFF,TGTGCCAGCAGTCTGGACAGTTGGAACACTGAAGCTTTCTTT
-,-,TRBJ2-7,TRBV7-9,CASSGDDYGQYF,TGTGCCAGCAGCGGGGACGACTACGGGCAGTACTTC
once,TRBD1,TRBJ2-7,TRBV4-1,CASSQDGQGSSEQYF,TGCGCCAGCAGCCAAGACGGACAGGGATCGTCCGAGCAGTACTTC
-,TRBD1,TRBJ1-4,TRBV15,CATSTGTGDEKLLF,TGTGCCACCAGCACCGGGACAGGGGACGAAAAACTGCTTTTT
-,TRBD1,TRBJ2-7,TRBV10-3,CAIRSQGAGHEQYF,TGTGCCATCAGATCACAGGGGGCCGGGCACGAGCAGTACTTC
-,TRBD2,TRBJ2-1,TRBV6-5,CASSVSGGVLNEQFF,TGTGCCAGCAGTGTTAGCGGGGGGGTTTTAAATGAGCAGTTCTTC
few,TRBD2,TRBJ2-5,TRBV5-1,CASSSGLADQETQYF,TGCGCCAGCAGCTCAGGACTAGCGGACCAAGAGACCCAGTACTTC
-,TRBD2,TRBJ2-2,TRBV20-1,CSASLAGNTGELFF,TGCAGTGCTAGCTTAGCGGGGAACACCGGGGAGCTGTTTTTT
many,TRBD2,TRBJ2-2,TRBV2,CAPGGADTGELFF,TGTGCCCCGGGGGGGGCGGACACCGGGGAGCTGTTTTTT
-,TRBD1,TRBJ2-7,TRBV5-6,CASSPIQGAPYEQYF,TGTGCCAGCAGCCCGATCCAGGGGGCGCCCTACGAGCAGTACTTC
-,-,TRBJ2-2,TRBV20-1,CSARVTGGAGALFF,TGCAGTGCTAGAGTAACAGGGGGGGCCGGGGCGCTGTTTTTT
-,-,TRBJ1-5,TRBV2,CASTQGDGNQPQHF,TGTGCCAGCACCCAGGGAGATGGCAATCAGCCCCAGCATTTT
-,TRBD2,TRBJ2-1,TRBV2,CANSTSGTYNEQFF,TGTGCCAACTCGACTAGCGGGACCTACAATGAGCAGTTCTTC
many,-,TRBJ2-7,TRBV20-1,CSAGGTVQYF,TGCAGTGCTGGGGGGACAGTCCAGTACTTC
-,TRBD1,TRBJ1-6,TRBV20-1,CSAHDRGQPLHF,TGCAGCGCTCACGACAGGGGGCAGCCCCTCCACTTT
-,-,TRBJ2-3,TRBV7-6,CASSLGRLGTDTQYF,TGTGCCAGCAGCTTAGGGCGTCTTGGCACAGATACGCAGTATTTT
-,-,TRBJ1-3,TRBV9,CASSLTPGTGNTIYF,TGTGCCAGCAGCCTTACGCCCGGGACAGGAAACACCATATATTTT
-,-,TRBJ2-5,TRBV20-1,CSASLQETQYF,TGCAGTGCTAGCCTCCAAGAGACCCAGTACTTC
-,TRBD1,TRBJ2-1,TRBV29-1,CSVQGTVLTYNEQFF,TGCAGCGTCCAAGGGACAGTGCTGACCTACAATGAGCAGTTCTTC
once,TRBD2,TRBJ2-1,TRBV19,CASSIGGLAGGQFF,TGTGCCAGTAGTATTGGAGGACTAGCGGGAGGGCAGTTCTTC
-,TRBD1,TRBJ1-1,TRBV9,CASSNTGGTEAFF,TGTGCCAGCAGTAACACAGGGGGCACTGAAGCTTTCTTT
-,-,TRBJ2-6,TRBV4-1,CASSPGLGANVLTF,TGCGCCAGCAGTCCAGGGCTTGGGGCCAACGTCCTGACTTTC
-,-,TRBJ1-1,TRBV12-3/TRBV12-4,CASSLNPTGELNTEAFF,TGTGCCAGCAGTCTGAACCCTACCGGGGAGCTGAACACTGAAGCTTTCTTT
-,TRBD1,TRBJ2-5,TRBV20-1,CSAFRGQEETQYF,TGCAGTGCCTTTCGGGGACAGGAAGAGACCCAGTACTTC
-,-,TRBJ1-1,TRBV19,CATKDGSNTEAFF,TGTGCCACCAAGGACGGATCAAACACTGAAGCTTTCTTT
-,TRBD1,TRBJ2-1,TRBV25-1,CASVEDNRGLINEQFF,TGTGCCAGCGTTGAAGACAACAGGGGGCTTATCAATGAGCAGTTCTTC
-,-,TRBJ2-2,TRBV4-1,CASSQIQGATGELFF,TGCGCCAGCAGCCAGATTCAGGGAGCCACCGGGGAGCTGTTTTTT
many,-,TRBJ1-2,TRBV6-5,CASSSGTLTPINYGYTF,TGTGCCAGCAGTTCCGGGACACTCACCCCCATAAACTATGGCTACACCTTC
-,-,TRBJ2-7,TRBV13,CASSWGDEQYF,TGTGCCAGCAGTTGGGGGGACGAGCAGTACTTC
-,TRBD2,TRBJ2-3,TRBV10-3,CAIREYSGAGDTQYF,TGTGCCATCAGGGAATATAGCGGGGCAGGAGATACGCAGTATTTT
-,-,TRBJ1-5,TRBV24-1,CATSDLGQKNQPQHF,TGTGCCACCAGTGATTTAGGACAGAAAAATCAGCCCCAGCATTTT
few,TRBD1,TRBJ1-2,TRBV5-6,CASSLVAGDRGYTF,TGTGCCAGCAGCTTGGTCGCGGGGGACAGGGGATACACCTTC